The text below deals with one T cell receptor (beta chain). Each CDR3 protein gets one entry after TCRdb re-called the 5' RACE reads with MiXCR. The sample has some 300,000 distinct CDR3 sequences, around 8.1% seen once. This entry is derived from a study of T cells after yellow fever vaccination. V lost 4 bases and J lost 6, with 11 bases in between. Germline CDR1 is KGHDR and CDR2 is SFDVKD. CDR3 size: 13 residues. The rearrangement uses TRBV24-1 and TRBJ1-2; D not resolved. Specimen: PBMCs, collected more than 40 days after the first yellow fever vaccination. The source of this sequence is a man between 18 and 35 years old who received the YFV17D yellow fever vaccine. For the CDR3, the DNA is TGTGCCACCAGTGAAAAGGCAGCGCATGGCTACACCTTC. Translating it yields CATSEKAAHGYTF.